Below are 14 T cell receptor beta chains sequenced from a single sample in a study of HIV-infected patients and healthy controls (dated by TCRdb to the mid-2010s). The receptor library was made with 5' RACE. The instrument was an Illumina MiSeq. The public reads were reprocessed in TCRdb via fastp at Q25 and MiXCR, keeping in-frame beta chains. A single entry per CDR3 protein holds the most common genes and DNA from its merged rows. The sample profile shows 60,000 to 70,000 distinct CDR3 sequences; 15% to 20% of them were found once. The top ten clonotypes cover approximately 1.5% of the sample. The sequenced sample consisted of CD4+ T cells from blood. The receptors stem from a human donor in good health.

This clonotype was detected only a few times. Just one base apart from a much larger clone, this may be a read error. This chain connects TRBV12-3 or TRBV12-4 to TRBJ1-2; D is uncertain. CDR3 length: 11 amino acids. The V end was cut by 4 bases, the J end by 5 bases, with 5 bases between. This CDR3 is CASSYKYGYTF. The CDR3 nucleotides are TGTGCCAGCAGTTATAAGTATGGCTACACCTTC.

V usage is TRBV5-6 and J usage is TRBJ2-5, with D perhaps TRBD1 or TRBD2 (5 bases each). V was clipped by 5 bases and J by 5 bases, with 22 bases between them. There are 16 residues in the CDR3. Germline V gene lookup returns CDR1 SGHDT and CDR2 YYEEEE. The CDR3 DNA reads as TGTGCCAGCAGGACCAGGAGGAAAGGGGATACTGAGACCCAGTACTTC. It codes for CASRTRRKGDTETQYF.

The V gene is TRBV6-6, the J gene TRBJ2-5; D might be TRBD1 or TRBD2, each matching 5 bases. Germline values: CDR1 MNHNY, CDR2 SVGAGI (reference sequence). V lost 5 bases to trimming and J lost 1 base, with 11 bases between them. The CDR3 is 14 amino acids. The CDR3 region has the DNA TGTGCCAGCAGTCACCCGGGGCCCCAAGAGACCCAGTACTTC. This sequence encodes CASSHPGPQETQYF.

This clonotype was counted many times. The genes are TRBV20-1 and TRBJ2-3; a weak D match, TRBD2 (7 bases). Trimming pared 6 bases from V and 11 bases from J, leaving 15 bases between. This CDR3 has 11 residues. Germline CDR1 DFQATT, CDR2 SNEGSKA (reference sequence). The CDR3 here is CSARIGGQQYF. The CDR3 nucleotides read TGCAGTGCCCGTATCGGGGGGCAGCAGTATTTT.

This clonotype was found once. The J gene is TRBJ1-2, the V gene TRBV29-1, with D uncertain. In germline, CDR1 is SQVTM, CDR2 ANQGSEA. Trimming took off 0 bases at V and 0 bases at J, with 20 bases between the two ends. The CDR3 contains 18 residues. CDR3 bases: TGCAGCGTTGAAGATCCCCTCGAGAGACAAGAATCTAACTATGGCTACACCTTC. Protein product: CSVEDPLERQESNYGYTF.

A few counts support this clonotype. The V gene is TRBV7-2, the J gene TRBJ1-1; D gene uncertain. The ends were cut back, 5 bases at V and 5 bases at J, with 12 bases in the middle. From germline, CDR1 is SGHTA and CDR2 FQGNSA. This CDR3 has 13 residues. The CDR3 DNA reads as TGTGCCAGCAGCCTAGAGAGTTGGACTGAAGCTTTCTTT. Its translation: CASSLESWTEAFF. Full variable domain (remainder filled in from reference TRBV7-2 and TRBJ1-1): GAGVSQSPSNKVTEKGKDVELRCDPISGHTALYWYRQSLGQGLEFLIYFQGNSAPDKSGLPSDRFSAERTGGSVSTLTIQRTQQEDSAVYLCASSLESWTEAFFGQGTRLTVV.

At least ten counts were recorded for this clonotype. This sequence joins TRBV10-3 and TRBJ1-2; 7 nucleotides agree with TRBD1. Looked up from germline, CDR1 is ENHRY and CDR2 is SYGVKD. Losses at the gene ends were 2 bases for V and 3 bases for J; bases not matched to a gene: 3. The CDR3 sequence is 14 residues long. CDR3 sequence (DNA): TGTGCCATCAGTGAGGGTGGACAGGACTATGGCTACACCTTC. It encodes CAISEGGQDYGYTF.

This clonotype was detected ten times or more. This chain joins TRBV25-1 and TRBJ2-3; TRBD1 matches 10 bases. V was clipped by 4 bases and J by 2 bases; unmatched bases: 3. Germline V CDR1 and CDR2: MGHDK, SYGVNS. The CDR3 runs to 15 residues. In DNA form, the CDR3 reads TGTGCCAGCAGTGTCGGACAGGGGGTCACAGATACGCAGTATTTT. It codes for CASSVGQGVTDTQYF.

At least ten counts were recorded for this clonotype. This chain connects TRBV19 to TRBJ1-3; D remains unclear. Germline V gene lookup returns CDR1 LNHDA and CDR2 SQIVND (reference sequence). The V and J ends lost 9 bases and 2 bases respectively, with 11 bases between them. The length of the CDR3 is 13 residues. The CDR3, as DNA: TGTGCCAGCACTCGGTCGGCTGGAAACACCATATATTTT. Translating it yields CASTRSAGNTIYF.

Written as DNA, the CDR3 is TGCAGTGCTACAACAGGTAGCTATAGCAATCAGCCCCAGCATTTT. Protein product: CSATTGSYSNQPQHF. The chain links TRBV20-1 to TRBJ1-5; tentatively, D is TRBD1 (5 bases). Trimming pared 4 bases from V and 0 bases from J, leaving 13 bases between. Germline values: CDR1 DFQATT, CDR2 SNEGSKA (reference sequence). The CDR3 runs to 15 residues.

This clonotype has just a few counts. This sequence joins TRBV25-1 and TRBJ1-1, with no clear D. V was cut by 6 bases and J by 4 bases, with 12 bases left in between. This CDR3 contains 13 residues. Germline assignment: CDR1 MGHDK and CDR2 SYGVNS. The CDR3 region has the DNA TGTGCCAGCAGGAAAAGTCTAGGCACTGAAGCTTTCTTT. Protein sequence: CASRKSLGTEAFF.

In this sample, this clonotype turned up a few times. The CDR3 loop is CASSQTDPSYNEQFF. In DNA, the CDR3 is TGCGCCAGCAGCCAAACCGACCCCTCCTACAATGAGCAGTTCTTC. The gene calls are TRBV4-1 and TRBJ2-1, with D unresolved. CDR1 is MGHRA, CDR2 YSYEKL, per germline. CDR3 length equals 15 residues. The ends were cut back, 2 bases at V and 0 bases at J, with 8 bases in the middle.

The rearrangement joins TRBV6-5 to TRBJ2-7; the match to TRBD1 covers 8 bases. This CDR3 region has 15 residues. Germline V gives CDR1 MNHEY, CDR2 SVGAGI. Germline trimming cut 2 bases from V and 4 bases from J; bases unmatched to any gene: 7. The CDR3: CASSYPGQGAYEQYF. CDR3 nucleotides: TGTGCCAGCAGTTACCCGGGGCAGGGGGCTTACGAGCAGTACTTC.

The CDR3 spells CASKTANYGYTF. CDR3 bases: TGTGCCAGCAAGACAGCAAACTATGGCTACACCTTC. This chain connects TRBV27 to TRBJ1-2, with a possible D match to TRBD1 (5 bases). Trimming shortened V by 7 bases and J by 2 bases, and 8 bases separated the two germline ends. There are 12 residues in the CDR3. The germline gives CDR1 MNHEY, CDR2 SMNVEV (reference sequence).